This T cell receptor (beta chain) is drawn from a study of molecular identifiers for immune sequencing clone quantification. TCRdb called the PCR reads again in MiXCR, with one record for every CDR3 protein. Found here are 600,000 to 650,000 distinct CDR3 sequences, about 20% of them singletons; the top ten hold under 0.95%. This clonotype was seen repeatedly, ten times or more. The CDR3 runs 19 residues. From germline, CDR1 is SGHNT and CDR2 YYREEE (reference sequence). The V segment lost 7 bases and the J segment 1 base; nucleotides outside the gene matches: 20. The receptor comes from a human donor in good health. Some libraries in this study had Jurkat cell RNA spiked in. The sequencing sample was made of naive CD8+ T cells from blood, with Jurkat cell RNA spiked in. Specified subset: FACS-sorted CD8+CD4-CCR7+CD45RA+ naive T cells. This chain links TRBV5-4 with TRBJ1-1; 9 bases line up with TRBD1. In nucleotides, the CDR3 is TGTGCCAGCGGATATCCGGGACAGGGTCCATTGGACCCGAACACTGAAGCTTTCTTT. Amino acid sequence: CASGYPGQGPLDPNTEAFF.